This T cell receptor beta chain was documented in a study of high-grade serous ovarian cancer treatment subgroups. Study background: Each sample yielded on average around 7,000 unique TCR beta rearrangements from 11,000 to 15,000 reads. Findings of the study overall: Bulk tumor TCR sequencing gave no spatial information. Same-patient tumor repertoires overlapped at about 0.1 to 0.8; different patients barely overlapped.

Tumor tissue was taken before any definitive surgery or chemotherapy was given. The ends were cut back, 3 bases at V and 0 bases at J, with 11 bases in the middle. From germline, CDR1 is KGHSH and CDR2 LQKENI. The CDR3 length is 15 residues. Of note for this clone: No antigen is known for it.

Here immunoSEQ multiplex PCR was the method, and the copy in TCRdb shows in-frame clones only, minus some. The sample contains more than 850 clones, roughly 70% of which appear only once. Source material: tumor tissue. This TCR was recovered from a human donor with high-grade serous ovarian cancer. The chain joins TRBV18 to TRBJ1-2; D remains ambiguous. As DNA, the CDR3 is TGTGCCAGCTCACCTTCTCTTCAGTCTAACTATGGCTACACCTTC. This encodes CASSPSLQSNYGYTF.